A selection of T cell receptor beta chains follows, all from one sample in a study of blood T cell repertoires in COVID-19. The assay was immunoSEQ multiplex PCR, and TCRdb's table has in-frame clones only and misses some. The table lists about 170,000 clones, about 80% of them singletons. Sequencing was performed on PBMCs or T cells enriched from blood (not recorded which). The source of these receptors is an older woman in a cohort exposed to, infected with or recovered from COVID-19 (not recorded which). Both conserved end residues are part of each CDR3. The order of the fields is CDR3 length, V gene, CDR3 protein.

>17|TRBV2
CASSADFWDRTNNEQFF
>15|TRBV20-1
CSASPTSSPSNEQFF
>17|TRBV18
CASSPTQIAGVGETQYF
>15|TRBV7-9
CASSLGQGANQPQHF
>13|TRBV18
CASSQWSSYEQYF
>13|TRBV27
CASSDTGAPLSFF
>13|TRBV19
CASRRQLNTEAFF
>15|TRBV12-5
CASGLDGYRGETQYF
>15|TRBV5-6
CASSLAPGGYNEQFF
>15|TRBV11-2
CASSPTVSGANVLTF
>15|TRBV18
CASFSKRESYNEQFF
>15|TRBV12-2
CASRLARKYPYEQYF
>11|TRBV6-2/TRBV6-3
CASGYFGEQFF
>16|TRBV24-1
CATSDFSAGEVETQYF
>13|TRBV4-1
CASSAIRGTEAFF
>14|TRBV7-2
CASNMGAGQGTQYF
>13|TRBV12-3/TRBV12-4
CASSVRTGNEQFF
>13|TRBV19
CASSIRQSGGYTF
>15|TRBV7-8
CASSSSPGVGSPLHF
>14|TRBV6-5
CASSYPTESYEQYF
>15|TRBV7-3
CASSPGQTSGETQYF
>14|TRBV7-8
CASSFPAGAGELFF
>15|TRBV5-5
CASSLWGDEAQPQHF
>15|TRBV2
CASSSLLAGGYEQYF
>12|TRBV5-1
CASSQTGETQYF
>16|TRBV5-1
CASSFSSGRPYNEQFF
>11|TRBV6-5
CASQLNTEAFF
>17|TRBV21-1
CASSKGVARGYQETQYF
>14|TRBV11-2
CASSLRGMSYEQYF
>13|TRBV18
CASSDRMNTEAFF
>14|TRBV6-5
CASSYSPFVLEQYF